The T cell receptor beta chain described here comes from a study of Graves' ophthalmopathy and Graves' hyperthyroidism. Scientists amplified the TCR beta CDR3 regions from RNA transcripts. Second-round multiplex PCR followed a first-round RT-PCR using HTBI primers. TCRdb fed the multiplex PCR reads into MiXCR, producing one record per CDR3 protein. The sample contains roughly 400,000 distinct CDR3 sequences, about 16% of which appear only once. Regarding the study as a whole: Most expanded clonotypes from thyroid (those above 0.001 frequency) were also found in blood. Sensitivity reached around 67% and specificity about 73% when the model predicted ophthalmopathy progression.

The sample holds many counts of this clonotype. The target antigen is unknown. This clone may be a read error of a much larger clone one base away. Germline values: CDR1 MNHNS, CDR2 SASEGT. The CDR3 totals 14 residues. V lost 2 bases, J lost 0 bases, and 7 bases lay in between. Hyperthyroidism showing no ophthalmopathy within 18 months of follow-up was stable. Clinical symptoms, serum thyroxine, TRAb, thyroid ultrasound and orbital computed tomography were relied on for diagnosis. The chain recombines TRBV6-1 with TRBJ1-1; D uncertain. This sequence originates from a young woman with stable Graves' hyperthyroidism. The sequenced sample consisted of peripheral blood. CDR3 protein: CASSEYGMNTEAFF. Here the CDR3 DNA reads TGTGCCAGCAGTGAATACGGCATGAACACTGAAGCTTTCTTT.